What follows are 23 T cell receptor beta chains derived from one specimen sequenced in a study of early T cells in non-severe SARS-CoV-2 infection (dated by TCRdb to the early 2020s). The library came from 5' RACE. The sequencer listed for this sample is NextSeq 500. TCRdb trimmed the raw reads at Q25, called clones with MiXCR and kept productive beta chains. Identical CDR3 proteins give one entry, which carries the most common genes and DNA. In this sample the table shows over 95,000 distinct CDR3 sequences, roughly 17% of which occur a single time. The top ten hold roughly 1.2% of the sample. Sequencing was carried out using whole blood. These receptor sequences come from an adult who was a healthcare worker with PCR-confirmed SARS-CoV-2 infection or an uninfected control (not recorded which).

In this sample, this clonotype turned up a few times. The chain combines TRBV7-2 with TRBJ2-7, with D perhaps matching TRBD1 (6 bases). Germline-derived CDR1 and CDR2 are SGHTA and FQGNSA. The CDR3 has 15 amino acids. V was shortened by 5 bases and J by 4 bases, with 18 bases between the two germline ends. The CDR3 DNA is TGTGCCAGCAGCGAGAAAGGGGGAGTCGGTTACGAGCAGTACTTC. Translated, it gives CASSEKGGVGYEQYF.

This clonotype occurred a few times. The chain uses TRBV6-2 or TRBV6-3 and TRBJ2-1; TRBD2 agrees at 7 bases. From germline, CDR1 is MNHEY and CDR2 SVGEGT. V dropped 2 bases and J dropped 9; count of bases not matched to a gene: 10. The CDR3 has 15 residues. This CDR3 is CASSYVGLGESEQFF. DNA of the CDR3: TGTGCCAGCAGTTACGTAGGACTAGGAGAGAGTGAGCAGTTCTTC.

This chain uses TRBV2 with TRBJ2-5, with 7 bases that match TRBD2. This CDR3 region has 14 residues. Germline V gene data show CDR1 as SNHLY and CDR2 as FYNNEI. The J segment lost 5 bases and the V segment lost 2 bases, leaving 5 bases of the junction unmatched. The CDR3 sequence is CASSEQAGVETQYF. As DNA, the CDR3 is TGTGCCAGCAGTGAACAGGCGGGGGTGGAGACCCAGTACTTC.

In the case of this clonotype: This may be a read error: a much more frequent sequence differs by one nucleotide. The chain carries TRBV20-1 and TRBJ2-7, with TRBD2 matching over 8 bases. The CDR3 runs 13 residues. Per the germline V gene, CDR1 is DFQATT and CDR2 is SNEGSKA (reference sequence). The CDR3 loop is CSAPLLAGSEQNF. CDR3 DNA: TGCAGTGCCCCTCTCCTAGCGGGTAGCGAGCAGAACTTC.

This CDR3 reads CSAKGAGSVAFF. CDR3 nucleotides: TGCAGTGCCAAGGGGGCAGGGTCAGTAGCTTTCTTT. The chain links TRBV20-1 to TRBJ1-1; 7 positions match TRBD1. CDR3 length: 12 residues. V dropped 6 bases and J dropped 10; count of bases not matched to a gene: 11. In germline, CDR1 is DFQATT, CDR2 SNEGSKA (reference sequence).

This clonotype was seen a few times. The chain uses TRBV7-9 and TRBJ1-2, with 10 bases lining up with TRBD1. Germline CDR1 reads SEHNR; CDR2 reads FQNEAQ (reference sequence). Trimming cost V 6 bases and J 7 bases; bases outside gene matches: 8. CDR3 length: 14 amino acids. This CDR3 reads CASSFRDRGFGYTF. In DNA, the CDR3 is TGTGCCAGCAGTTTCCGGGACAGGGGTTTTGGCTACACCTTC.

CDR3 residues: CASSWSEELFF. CDR3 coding DNA: TGTGCCAGCAGCTGGAGCGAGGAGCTGTTTTTT. This rearrangement joins TRBV28 to TRBJ2-2; no firm D call. The CDR3 loop spans 11 amino acids. Trimming removed 6 bases from V and 10 bases from J, with 9 bases in between. Germline V lookup: CDR1 MDHEN, CDR2 SYDVKM.

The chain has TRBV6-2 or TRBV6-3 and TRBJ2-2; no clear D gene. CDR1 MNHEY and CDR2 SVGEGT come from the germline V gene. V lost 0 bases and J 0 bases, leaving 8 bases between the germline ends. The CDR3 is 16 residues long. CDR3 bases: TGTGCCAGCAGTTACTCGAGAAGGACGAACACCGGGGAGCTGTTTTTT. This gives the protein CASSYSRRTNTGELFF.

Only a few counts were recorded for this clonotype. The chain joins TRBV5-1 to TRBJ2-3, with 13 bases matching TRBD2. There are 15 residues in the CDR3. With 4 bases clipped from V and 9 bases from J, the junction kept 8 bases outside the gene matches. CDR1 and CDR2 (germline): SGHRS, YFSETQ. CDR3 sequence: CASSPGTSGTFTQYF. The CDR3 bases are TGCGCCAGCAGCCCCGGGACTAGCGGGACCTTCACGCAGTATTTT. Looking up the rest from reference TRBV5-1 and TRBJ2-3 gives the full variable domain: KAGVTQTPRYLIKTRGQQVTLSCSPISGHRSVSWYQQTPGQGLQFLFEYFSETQRNKGNFPGRFSGRQFSNSRSEMNVSTLELGDSALYLCASSPGTSGTFTQYFGPGTRLTVL.

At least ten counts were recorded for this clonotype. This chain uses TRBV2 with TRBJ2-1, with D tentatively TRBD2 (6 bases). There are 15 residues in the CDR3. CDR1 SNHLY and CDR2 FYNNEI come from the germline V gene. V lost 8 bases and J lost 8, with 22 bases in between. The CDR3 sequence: CASGGEPGGYDEQFF. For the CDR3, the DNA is TGTGCCAGCGGAGGGGAACCAGGAGGATACGATGAGCAGTTCTTC.

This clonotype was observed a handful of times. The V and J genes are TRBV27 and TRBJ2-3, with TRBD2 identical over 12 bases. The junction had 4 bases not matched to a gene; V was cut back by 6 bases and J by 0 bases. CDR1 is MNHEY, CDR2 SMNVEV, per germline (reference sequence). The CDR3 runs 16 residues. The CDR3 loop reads CASRRLAGVSTDTQYF. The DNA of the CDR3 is TGTGCCAGCAGGCGACTAGCGGGGGTTAGCACAGATACGCAGTATTTT.

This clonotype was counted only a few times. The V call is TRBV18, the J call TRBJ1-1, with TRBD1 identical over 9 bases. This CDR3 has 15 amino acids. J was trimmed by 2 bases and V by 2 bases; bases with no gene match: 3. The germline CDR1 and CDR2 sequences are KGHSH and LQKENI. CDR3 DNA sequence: TGTGCCAGCTCACCATCGGGACAGGGTAACACTGAAGCTTTCTTT. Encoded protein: CASSPSGQGNTEAFF. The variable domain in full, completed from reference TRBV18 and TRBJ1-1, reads NAGVMQNPRHLVRRRGQEARLRCSPMKGHSHVYWYRQLPEEGLKFMVYLQKENIIDESGMPKERFSAEFPKEGPSILRIQQVVRGDSAAYFCASSPSGQGNTEAFFGQGTRLTVV.

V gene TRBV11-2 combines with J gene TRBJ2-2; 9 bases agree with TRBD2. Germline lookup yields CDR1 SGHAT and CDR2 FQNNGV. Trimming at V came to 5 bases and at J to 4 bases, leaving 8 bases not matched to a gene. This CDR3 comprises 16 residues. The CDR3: CASSPPAGGSTGELFF. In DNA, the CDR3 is TGTGCCAGCAGCCCACCAGCGGGAGGTAGCACCGGGGAGCTGTTTTTT. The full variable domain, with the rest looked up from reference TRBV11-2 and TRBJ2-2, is EAGVAQSPRYKIIEKRQSVAFWCNPISGHATLYWYQQILGQGPKLLIQFQNNGVVDDSQLPKDRFSAERLKGVDSTLKIQPAKLEDSAVYLCASSPPAGGSTGELFFGEGSRLTVL.

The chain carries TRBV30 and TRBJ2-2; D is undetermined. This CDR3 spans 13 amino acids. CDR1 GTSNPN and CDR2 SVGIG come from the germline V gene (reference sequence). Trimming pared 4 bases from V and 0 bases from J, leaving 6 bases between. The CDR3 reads CAWTTTNTGELFF. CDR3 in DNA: TGTGCCTGGACTACCACGAACACCGGGGAGCTGTTTTTT.

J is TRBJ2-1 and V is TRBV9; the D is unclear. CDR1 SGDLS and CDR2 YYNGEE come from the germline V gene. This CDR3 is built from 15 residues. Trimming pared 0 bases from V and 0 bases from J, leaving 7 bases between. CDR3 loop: CASSVDGDSYNEQFF. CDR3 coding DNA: TGTGCCAGCAGCGTAGACGGTGACTCCTACAATGAGCAGTTCTTC.

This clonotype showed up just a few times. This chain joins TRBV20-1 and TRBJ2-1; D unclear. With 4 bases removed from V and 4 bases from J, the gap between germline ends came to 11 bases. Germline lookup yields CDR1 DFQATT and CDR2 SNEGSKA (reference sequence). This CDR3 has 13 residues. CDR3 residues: CSAISTFYNEQFF. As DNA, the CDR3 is TGCAGTGCTATATCGACTTTTTACAATGAGCAGTTCTTC.

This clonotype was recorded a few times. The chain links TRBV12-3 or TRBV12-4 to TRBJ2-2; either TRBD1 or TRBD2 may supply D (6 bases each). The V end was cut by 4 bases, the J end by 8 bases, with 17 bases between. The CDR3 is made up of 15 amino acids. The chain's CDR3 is CASSSGEVRAGELFF. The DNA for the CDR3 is TGTGCCAGCAGTTCAGGGGAGGTTCGCGCAGGGGAGCTGTTTTTT.

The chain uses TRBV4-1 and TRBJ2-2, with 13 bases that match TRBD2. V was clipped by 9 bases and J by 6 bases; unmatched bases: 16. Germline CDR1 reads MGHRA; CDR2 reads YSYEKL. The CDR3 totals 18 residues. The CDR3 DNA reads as TGCGCCAGGACAGGGAAGACTAGCGGGGGGTCCCCCCCCGGGGAGCTGTTTTTT. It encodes CARTGKTSGGSPPGELFF.

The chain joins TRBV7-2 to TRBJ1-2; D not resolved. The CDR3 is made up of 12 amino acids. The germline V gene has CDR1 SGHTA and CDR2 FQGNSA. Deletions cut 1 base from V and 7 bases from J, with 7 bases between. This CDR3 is CASSLDSAGYTF. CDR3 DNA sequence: TGTGCCAGCAGCTTAGATTCGGCTGGCTACACCTTC.

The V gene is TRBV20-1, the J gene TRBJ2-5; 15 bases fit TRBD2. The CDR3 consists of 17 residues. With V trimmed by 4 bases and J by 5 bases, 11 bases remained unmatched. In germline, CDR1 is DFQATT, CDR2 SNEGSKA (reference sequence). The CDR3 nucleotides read TGCAGTGCTACCGGACTAGCGGGGGGGCCTATGTCGGAGACCCAGTACTTC. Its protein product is CSATGLAGGPMSETQYF.

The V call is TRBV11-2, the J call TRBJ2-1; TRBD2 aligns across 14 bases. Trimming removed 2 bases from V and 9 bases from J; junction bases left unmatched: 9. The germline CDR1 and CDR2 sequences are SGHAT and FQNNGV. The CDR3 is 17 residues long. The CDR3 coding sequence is TGTGCCAGCAGCTTACGTCGGACTAGCGGGAGGCGGGGTGAGCAGTTCTTC. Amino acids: CASSLRRTSGRRGEQFF.

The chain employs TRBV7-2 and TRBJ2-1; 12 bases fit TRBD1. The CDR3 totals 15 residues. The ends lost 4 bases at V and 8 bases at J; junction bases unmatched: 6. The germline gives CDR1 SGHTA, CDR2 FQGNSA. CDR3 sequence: CASSWGQGANDEQFF. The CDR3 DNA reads TGTGCCAGCAGCTGGGGACAGGGGGCTAACGATGAGCAGTTCTTC.

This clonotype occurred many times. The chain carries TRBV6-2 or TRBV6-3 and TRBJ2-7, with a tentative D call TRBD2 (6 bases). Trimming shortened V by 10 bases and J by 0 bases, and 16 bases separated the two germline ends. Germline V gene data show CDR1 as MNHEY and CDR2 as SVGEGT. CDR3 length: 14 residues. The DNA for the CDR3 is TGTGCCACCCGGAGTAGCGGAAGCTCCTACGAGCAGTACTTC. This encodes CATRSSGSSYEQYF.